Below, 23 T cell receptor beta chains from the same sample are listed, as sequenced in a study of T cells in Graves' hyperthyroidism and ophthalmopathy. The source material, RNA transcripts, was used to amplify TCR beta CDR3 regions. A first-round RT-PCR of the TCR CDR3 used the HTBI primer set. TCRdb redid the calling of the multiplex PCR reads with MiXCR, one entry per CDR3 protein. The data show tens of thousands of distinct CDR3 sequences, with less than 60% seen just once and just over 9% held by the top ten. Sequenced material: blood. These receptor sequences come from a woman in her forties or fifties with Graves' ophthalmopathy.

This clonotype was counted at least ten times. The CDR3 DNA reads TGTGCCAGTAGCCTACTAGCGGGAGTTCGGACAGATACGCAGTATTTT. Amino acids: CASSLLAGVRTDTQYF. V usage is TRBV19 and J usage is TRBJ2-3; TRBD2 aligns across 11 bases. V shed 6 bases, J shed 3 bases, and the junction held 8 bases outside the gene matches. CDR3 length: 16 amino acids. Germline V lookup: CDR1 LNHDA, CDR2 SQIVND (reference sequence).

The J gene is TRBJ2-7, the V gene TRBV20-1; the D is unclear. Trimming pared 1 base from V and 5 bases from J, leaving 3 bases between. CDR3 length: 10 amino acids. Germline V gene lookup returns CDR1 DFQATT and CDR2 SNEGSKA (reference sequence). The CDR3 reads CSARADEQYF. In nucleotides, the CDR3 is TGCAGTGCTAGAGCGGACGAGCAGTACTTC.

The rearrangement links TRBV9 to TRBJ2-1, with 7 bases identical to TRBD2. With V trimmed by 3 bases and J by 4 bases, 7 bases remained unmatched. The CDR3 has 15 amino acids. Germline V CDR1 and CDR2: SGDLS, YYNGEE. The CDR3 DNA reads TGTGCCAGCAGCGAGCGGGACGGTCCATACAATGAGCAGTTCTTC. It is translated as CASSERDGPYNEQFF.

This clonotype was seen repeatedly, ten times or more. The chain has TRBV5-4 and TRBJ2-3; tentatively, D is TRBD1 (6 bases). In germline, CDR1 is SGHNT, CDR2 YYREEE (reference sequence). This CDR3 has 17 residues. V was pared by 0 bases and J by 0 bases, with 14 bases between. This CDR3 reads CASSLGRRTVSTDTQYF. The DNA of the CDR3 is TGTGCCAGCAGCTTGGGTCGAAGGACAGTAAGCACAGATACGCAGTATTTT.

There are many counts of this clonotype. This chain uses TRBV5-1 with TRBJ2-7; the D call may be TRBD1 or TRBD2 (6 bases each). Germline CDR1 reads SGHRS; CDR2 reads YFSETQ. Trimming left V 5 bases short and J 3 bases short, with 18 bases between. The CDR3 consists of 15 residues. The CDR3 DNA is TGCGCCAGCAGTCCCTACGGGGGCGGCGACTACGAGCAGTACTTC. Amino acids: CASSPYGGGDYEQYF.

This clonotype has a count of ten or more. V and J are TRBV2 and TRBJ1-1; TRBD1 is a possible D gene (5 bases). CDR3 length: 15 amino acids. From germline, CDR1 is SNHLY and CDR2 FYNNEI. Trimming shortened V by 7 bases and J by 0 bases, and 15 bases separated the two germline ends. CDR3 loop: CASTLRGEMNTEAFF. The CDR3, as DNA: TGTGCCAGCACCCTGAGGGGAGAGATGAACACTGAAGCTTTCTTT.

This clonotype was observed at least ten times. This chain uses TRBV19 with TRBJ2-4; D might be TRBD1 (6 bases). V was cut by 6 bases and J by 1 base, with 10 bases left in between. The germline gives CDR1 LNHDA, CDR2 SQIVND (reference sequence). This CDR3 has 14 amino acids. The CDR3 protein is CASRRTGAKNIQYF. The CDR3 DNA reads as TGTGCCAGTAGACGAACAGGGGCCAAAAACATTCAGTACTTC.

Note on this clonotype: A much larger clone is a single base away; this may be a read error. The genes are TRBV7-6 and TRBJ2-1; 13 nucleotides align to TRBD2. The germline V gene has CDR1 SGHVS and CDR2 FNYEAQ. The CDR3 contains 19 residues. CDR3 sequence: CASSSGLAGVLSSYSEQFF. In DNA, the CDR3 is TGTGCCAGCAGCTCCGGACTAGCGGGAGTCCTCAGCTCCTACAGTGAGCAGTTCTTC.

This clonotype occurred many times. Germline and junction disagree at one end, which may indicate a read error. This chain connects TRBV12-3 or TRBV12-4 to TRBJ2-2; D call uncertain. The CDR3 consists of 13 residues. CDR3 loop: CASSLLNPGELFF. The CDR3 DNA reads as TGTGCCAGCAGTTTATTGAACCCCGGGGAGCTGTTTTTT.

This clonotype was counted many times. This chain joins TRBV4-2 and TRBJ1-2; TRBD1 matches at 7 bases. The CDR3 is 15 residues long. CDR1 and CDR2 (germline): LGHNA, YNFKEQ. After removal of 1 base from V and 8 bases from J, the junction contained 10 bases not matched to a gene. The CDR3 spells CASSQGATGSWGYTF. In DNA form, the CDR3 reads TGTGCCAGCAGCCAAGGGGCGACAGGGTCTTGGGGCTACACCTTC.

CDR3 amino acids: CASSPQKTGNQPQHF. The CDR3 DNA is TGTGCCAGTAGTCCCCAGAAGACAGGGAATCAGCCCCAGCATTTT. The J gene is TRBJ1-5, the V gene TRBV19; 7 bases line up with TRBD1. Germline loops: CDR1 LNHDA, CDR2 SQIVND (reference sequence). This CDR3 comprises 15 residues. V lost 5 bases, J lost 4 bases, and 8 bases stayed unmatched.

This clonotype was seen a single time. This sequence joins TRBV20-1 and TRBJ2-3; 9 nucleotides match TRBD1. CDR1 is DFQATT, CDR2 SNEGSKA, per germline (reference sequence). Losses at the gene ends were 5 bases for V and 6 bases for J; bases not matched to a gene: 9. The CDR3 sequence is 14 residues long. The CDR3 spells CSASGQGGKDTQYF. CDR3 DNA: TGCAGTGCTTCGGGACAGGGAGGGAAGGATACGCAGTATTTT.

Ten or more counts support this clonotype. V and J are TRBV15 and TRBJ2-1; D is unclear. Germline V gene data show CDR1 as LNHNV and CDR2 as YYDKDF (reference sequence). V was trimmed by 0 bases and J by 12 bases, leaving 15 bases between them. This CDR3 contains 14 residues. CDR3: CATSRDRTDPRQFF. Here the CDR3 DNA reads TGTGCCACCAGCAGAGATAGAACAGACCCACGGCAGTTCTTC.

This clonotype has only a few counts. This sequence may be a read error, since a much larger clone differs from it by one base. The chain links TRBV28 to TRBJ2-7, with 7 bases aligning to TRBD1. CDR1 is MDHEN and CDR2 is SYDVKM in the germline V gene. J was trimmed by 2 bases and V by 5 bases; bases with no gene match: 6. The CDR3 loop spans 14 amino acids. CDR3 coding DNA: TGTGCCAGCAGTAGATACGGACAGGCCTACGAGCAGTACTTC. Encoded protein: CASSRYGQAYEQYF. Complete variable domain (other parts from reference TRBV28 and TRBJ2-7): DVKVTQSSRYLVKRTGEKVFLECVQDMDHENMFWYRQDPGLGLRLIYFSYDVKMKEKGDIPEGYSVSREKKERFSLILESASTNQTSMYLCASSRYGQAYEQYFGPGTRLTVT.

To note about this clonotype: Since a much larger clone is just one base distant, this may be a read error. This chain uses TRBV7-3 with TRBJ2-7, with D perhaps given as TRBD1 or TRBD2 (5 bases each). The CDR3 is 14 residues long. Germline-derived CDR1 and CDR2 are SGHTA and FQGTGA. CDR3 region: CASSQVLGPYEQYF. The CDR3 DNA follows: TGCGCCAGCAGCCAGGTACTGGGACCCTACGAGCAGTACTTC.

The V gene is TRBV24-1, the J gene TRBJ2-2; 9 positions match TRBD1. Germline values: CDR1 KGHDR, CDR2 SFDVKD. This CDR3 region has 10 residues. V shed 7 bases and J 13 bases; nucleotides not matched to a gene: 0. The CDR3 is CATRDRGLFF. In DNA, the CDR3 is TGTGCCACCAGGGACAGGGGGCTGTTTTTT.

This clonotype was seen only a few times. A much larger clone lies one base from this, so it may be a read error. The rearrangement links TRBV5-4 to TRBJ2-7; a weak D match, TRBD1 (5 bases). Per the germline V gene, CDR1 is SGHNT and CDR2 is YYREEE (reference sequence). There are 15 residues in the CDR3. The CDR3 coding sequence is TGCGCCAGCAGCCAAGGGCAGGGTCTTATGTGCGAGCAGTACTTC. It encodes CASSQGQGLMCEQYF.

V usage is TRBV2 and J usage is TRBJ2-5; 10 bases are shared with TRBD2. Germline V lookup: CDR1 SNHLY, CDR2 FYNNEI. The J segment lost 7 bases and the V segment lost 3 bases, leaving 8 bases of the junction unmatched. This CDR3 has 15 residues. In nucleotides, the CDR3 is TGTGCCAGCAGTGACAGCGGGGGGGCCAATGGGACCCAGTACTTC. Translated: CASSDSGGANGTQYF.

This clonotype showed up many times. This chain connects TRBV27 to TRBJ2-3, with a weak D call TRBD1 (6 bases). With 5 bases removed from V and 2 bases from J, the gap between germline ends came to 8 bases. Germline lookup yields CDR1 MNHEY and CDR2 SMNVEV (reference sequence). This CDR3 has 13 residues. The CDR3 reads CASSRGHTDTQYF. The CDR3 DNA reads as TGTGCCAGCAGTCGGGGACACACAGATACGCAGTATTTT.

This sequence joins TRBV11-2 and TRBJ1-6; 9 nucleotides agree with TRBD1. Germline CDR1 is SGHAT and CDR2 is FQNNGV. This CDR3 has 13 amino acids. Unmatched junction bases numbered 6, after V lost 4 bases and J lost 14 bases. CDR3 in amino acids: CASSSGQGRALHF. The CDR3 DNA sequence: TGTGCCAGCAGCTCGGGACAGGGTAGGGCCCTCCACTTT.

This clonotype occurred many times. V usage is TRBV15 and J usage is TRBJ1-2, with 7 bases aligning to TRBD1. V lost 5 bases to trimming and J lost 6 bases; unmatched junction nucleotides: 12. The CDR3 length is 15 residues. Germline V CDR1 and CDR2: LNHNV, YYDKDF (reference sequence). The CDR3 here is CATSSQKQGRDGYTF. The CDR3 region has the DNA TGTGCCACCAGCTCCCAAAAACAGGGGCGGGATGGCTACACCTTC.

This clonotype was counted ten times or more. The chain couples TRBV2 to TRBJ2-7; TRBD1 aligns across 8 bases. The CDR3 has 14 residues. Looked up from germline, CDR1 is SNHLY and CDR2 is FYNNEI. V lost 2 bases to trimming and J lost 4 bases; unmatched junction nucleotides: 4. The CDR3 reads CASSELGDRYEQYF. As DNA, the CDR3 is TGTGCCAGCAGTGAATTGGGGGACAGGTACGAGCAGTACTTC.

Comment on this clonotype: The CDR3 carries no conserved terminal phenylalanine or tryptophan, so it likely arises from a read error. This chain connects TRBV12-3 or TRBV12-4 to TRBJ1-6; D is unresolved. The V and J ends lost 5 bases and 5 bases respectively, with 10 bases between them. This CDR3 is built from 14 residues. Written as DNA, the CDR3 is TGTGCCAGCAGTCCCGCGGGGAATAATTCACCCCTCCACCTT. This gives the protein CASSPAGNNSPLHL.